The subject of this entry is one T cell receptor (beta chain). There is no known antigen for this receptor. It has no much larger one-base neighbor in the sample; base qualities were not kept. Measured from the cysteine to the phenylalanine, the CDR3 is 14 residues long. Solely the CDR3 DNA is kept, with 42 bases framed from the first base. Trimmed from V: 6 bases; trimmed from J: 5 bases; junction bases lacking a gene match: 6. CDR1 SNHLY and CDR2 FYNNEI were looked up in the germline V gene. This sample was included in a study of shared clonotypes between healthy human individuals (dated by TCRdb to the early 2020s). Regarding the complete study: The cohort included three men and a couple of women between 18 and 49 years of age. For each donor, three plates each were used for CD4 naive and CD4 memory, two plates were used for CD8 naive, and one plate was used for CD8 memory. To estimate repertoire size and how much clonotype sharing occurs between individuals, the study deeply sequenced the blood TCR repertoires of roughly 5 healthy adults. To increase sequencing depth and limit assay-specific biases, TCR repertoire library preparation and sequencing were carried out by different laboratories using diverse techniques. Per donor, leukapheresis produced somewhere between about 0.94 and 10 billion PBMCs.

For the CD8 naive samples, CD45RO-negative cells were positively selected for CCR7, yielding a CD45RA+CCR7+ population from which TemRA cells were excluded. The donors were healthy, HIV-negative adults with no recently reported acute infections or vaccinations. Every donor was a Caucasian adult residing in Nashville, Tennessee, USA. After blood collection by leukapheresis, PBMCs were isolated using Ficoll-Histopaque density gradient centrifugation and then cryopreserved in the vapor phase of liquid nitrogen. Analytical flow cytometry was used to check the purity and quantity of each magnetically sorted T cell population. Genomic DNA was isolated from each sorted fraction and quantified by UV absorbance on a Nanodrop 2000c. Using the deep immunoSEQ assay, multiplex PCR amplified TCR CDR3 regions from genomic DNA. Genomic DNA extracted from each cell subset was distributed evenly over all wells of several immunoSEQ 96-well plates, and each plate served as one replicate. For sorted subsets, roughly 200 ng genomic DNA, equal to some 28,000 T cell genomes, was loaded into each replicate PCR. The purified libraries were quantified using a Qubit 3.0 fluorometer, sized with a Bioanalyzer 2100, and then quantified again using the KAPA Library Quantification kit. Every immunoSEQ 96-well plate was sequenced on a dedicated single-read 150-cycle Illumina NextSeq 550 flow cell. Per the authors' processing: Because only junctional sequences without quality scores were contained in the immunoSEQ output, filtering matching that applied to full-length reads could not be performed. Sequences were annotated with PyIR, a Python wrapper for IgBLAST v1.9, and V/J genes and CDR3 were assigned using IMGT germline references. Reads were filtered out if the reads had weak V/J assignments (E-value above 1e-6), no CDR3, stop codons, out-of-frame junctions, or ambiguous translated residues. V3J clonotypes were defined as sequences sharing the same inferred V gene, J gene, and CDR3 amino acid sequence. The percentage overlap between two repertoires was calculated by dividing the number of shared unique clonotypes by the size of the smaller repertoire. Richness of each repertoire was evaluated using RTK rarefaction, the Chao1 estimator, and Recon v2.1 estimates of unobserved clonotypes. For all TCRbeta clonotypes obtained by the gDNA method from several donors, generation probabilities were computed with OLGA. Here the immuneACCESS table is served through TCRdb, limited to in-frame sequences with V and J called. Missing clones are a known gap in these copies; in checked studies unresolved V genes cover under half, and the rest lacks a known reason. The DNA was the basis for D and trimming; V, J and clone size are from that table. Here the sample has about 2 million clones; 85% to 95% occur a single time. The ten largest clones capture 0.9% to 1.5% of the sample.

What the work shows at the level of the full study, not this receptor alone: Compared with non-shared clonotypes, clonotypes shared by all four sorted-subset donors had higher generation probabilities. When several donors were compared, the shared fraction of clonotypes was about 5% for naive CD4, over 3% for naive CD8, 2% to 2.5% for memory CD4, and 0.35% to 0.4% for memory CD8. Rarefaction of sorted-subset datasets indicated incomplete sequencing despite the large sequencing depth. The genetic and exposure-history diversity represented was limited by the small number of donors. Pairwise subsampling led to the expectation that sequencing depth would affect the degree of clonotype sharing among donors. Estimated clonotype richness was generally larger for naive than for memory subsets. Only blood was sampled, and tissue TCR repertoires likely differ from those in blood.

This chain joins TRBV2 to TRBJ2-5; TRBD2 agrees with 10 junctional bases. This sequence originates from a man between 18 and 35 years old in good health. Specimen: naive CD8+ T cells sorted from blood. The cell subset or site label, as the study defines it: CD45RA+CCR7+. The CDR3 amino acid sequence is: CASSLAGVGETQYF. The DNA sequence is as follows: TGTGCCAGCAGCCTAGCGGGAGTGGGCGAGACCCAGTACTTC.